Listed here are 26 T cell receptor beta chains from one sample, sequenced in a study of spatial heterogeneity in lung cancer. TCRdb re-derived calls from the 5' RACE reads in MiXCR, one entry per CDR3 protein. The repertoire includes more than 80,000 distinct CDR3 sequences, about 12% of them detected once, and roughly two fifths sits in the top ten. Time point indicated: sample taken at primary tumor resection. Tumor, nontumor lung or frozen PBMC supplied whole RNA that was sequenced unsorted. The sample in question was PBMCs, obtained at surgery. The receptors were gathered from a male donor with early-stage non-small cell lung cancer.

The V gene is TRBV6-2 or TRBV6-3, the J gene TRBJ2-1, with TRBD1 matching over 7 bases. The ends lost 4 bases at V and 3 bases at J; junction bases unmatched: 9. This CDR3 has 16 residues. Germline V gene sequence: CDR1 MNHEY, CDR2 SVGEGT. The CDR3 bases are TGTGCCAGCAGTTCGACGGGACAGAGCGACTACAATGAGCAGTTCTTC. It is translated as CASSSTGQSDYNEQFF.

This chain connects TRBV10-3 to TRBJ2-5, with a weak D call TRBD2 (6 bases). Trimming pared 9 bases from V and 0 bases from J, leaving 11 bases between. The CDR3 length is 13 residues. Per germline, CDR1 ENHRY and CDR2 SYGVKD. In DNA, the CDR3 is TGTGCCATTGGGACTCCGAACCAAGAGACCCAGTACTTC. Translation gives CAIGTPNQETQYF.

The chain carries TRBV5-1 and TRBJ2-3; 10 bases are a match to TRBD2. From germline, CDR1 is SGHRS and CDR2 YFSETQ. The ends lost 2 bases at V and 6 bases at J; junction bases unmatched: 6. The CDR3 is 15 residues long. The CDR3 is CASSLSGGAFDTQYF. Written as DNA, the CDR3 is TGCGCCAGCAGCTTAAGCGGGGGGGCTTTTGATACGCAGTATTTT.

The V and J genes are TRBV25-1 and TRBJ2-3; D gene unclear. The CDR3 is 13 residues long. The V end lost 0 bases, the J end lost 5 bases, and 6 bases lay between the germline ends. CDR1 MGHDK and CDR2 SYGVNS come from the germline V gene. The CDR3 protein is CASSEYRRDTQYF. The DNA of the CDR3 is TGTGCCAGCAGTGAATACAGGAGAGATACGCAGTATTTT.

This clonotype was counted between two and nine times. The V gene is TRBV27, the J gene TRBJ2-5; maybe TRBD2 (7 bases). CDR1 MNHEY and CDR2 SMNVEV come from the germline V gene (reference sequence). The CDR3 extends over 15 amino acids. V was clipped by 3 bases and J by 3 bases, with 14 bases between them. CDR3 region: CASSFLGGGEETQYF. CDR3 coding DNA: TGTGCCAGCAGTTTCCTTGGCGGGGGCGAAGAGACCCAGTACTTC.

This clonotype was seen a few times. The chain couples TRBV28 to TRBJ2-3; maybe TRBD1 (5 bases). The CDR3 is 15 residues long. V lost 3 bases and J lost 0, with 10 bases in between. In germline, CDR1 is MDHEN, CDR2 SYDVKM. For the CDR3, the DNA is TGTGCCAGCAGTTTTCAGGGCATAAGCACAGATACGCAGTATTTT. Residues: CASSFQGISTDTQYF. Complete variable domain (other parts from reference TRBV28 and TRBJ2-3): DVKVTQSSRYLVKRTGEKVFLECVQDMDHENMFWYRQDPGLGLRLIYFSYDVKMKEKGDIPEGYSVSREKKERFSLILESASTNQTSMYLCASSFQGISTDTQYFGPGTRLTVL.

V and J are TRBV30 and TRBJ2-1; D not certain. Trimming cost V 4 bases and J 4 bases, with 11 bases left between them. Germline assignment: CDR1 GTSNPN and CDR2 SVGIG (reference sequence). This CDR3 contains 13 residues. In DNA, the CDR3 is TGTGCCTGGAACCCGGTATCATACAATGAGCAGTTCTTC. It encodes CAWNPVSYNEQFF.

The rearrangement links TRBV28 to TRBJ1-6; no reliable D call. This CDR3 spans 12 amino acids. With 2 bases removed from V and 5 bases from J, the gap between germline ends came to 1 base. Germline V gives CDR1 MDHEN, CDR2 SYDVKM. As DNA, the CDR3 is TGTGCCAGCAGTTTAAATAATTCACCCCTCCACTTT. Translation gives CASSLNNSPLHF.

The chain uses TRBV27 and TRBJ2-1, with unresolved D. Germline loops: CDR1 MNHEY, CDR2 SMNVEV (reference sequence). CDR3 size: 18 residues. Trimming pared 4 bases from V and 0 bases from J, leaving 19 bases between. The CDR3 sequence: CASSYLGGRPYSYNEQFF. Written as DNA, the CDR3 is TGTGCCAGCAGTTACCTTGGCGGTAGACCTTACTCCTACAATGAGCAGTTCTTC.

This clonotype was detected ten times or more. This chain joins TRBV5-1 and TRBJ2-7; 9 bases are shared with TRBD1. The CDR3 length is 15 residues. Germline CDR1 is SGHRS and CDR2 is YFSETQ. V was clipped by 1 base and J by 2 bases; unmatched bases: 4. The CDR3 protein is CASSLTGQGPYEQYF. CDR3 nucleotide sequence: TGCGCCAGCAGCTTGACGGGACAGGGACCCTACGAGCAGTACTTC.

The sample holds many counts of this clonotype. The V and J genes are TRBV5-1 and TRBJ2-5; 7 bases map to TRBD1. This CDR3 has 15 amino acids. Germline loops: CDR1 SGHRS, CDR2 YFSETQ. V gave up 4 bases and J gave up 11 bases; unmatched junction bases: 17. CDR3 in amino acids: CASSEIPGQLAPQYF. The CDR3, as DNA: TGCGCCAGCAGCGAAATACCGGGACAGCTCGCCCCTCAGTACTTC.

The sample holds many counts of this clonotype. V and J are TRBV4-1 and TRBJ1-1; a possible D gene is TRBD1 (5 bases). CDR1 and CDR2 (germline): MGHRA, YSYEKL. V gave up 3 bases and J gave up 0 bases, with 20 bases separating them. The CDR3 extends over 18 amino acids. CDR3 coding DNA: TGCGCCAGCAGCCATCTCGCCCGCGAGGGGCGACTGAACACTGAAGCTTTCTTT. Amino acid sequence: CASSHLAREGRLNTEAFF.

The CDR3 coding sequence is TGTGCCAGCAGGGAAGCGGGAGGAAATACAGATACGCAGTATTTT. This encodes CASREAGGNTDTQYF. The rearrangement uses TRBV7-3 and TRBJ2-3; 9 nucleotides match TRBD2. V gave up 6 bases and J gave up 3 bases; unmatched junction bases: 7. Germline CDR1 SGHTA, CDR2 FQGTGA. CDR3 length equals 15 residues.

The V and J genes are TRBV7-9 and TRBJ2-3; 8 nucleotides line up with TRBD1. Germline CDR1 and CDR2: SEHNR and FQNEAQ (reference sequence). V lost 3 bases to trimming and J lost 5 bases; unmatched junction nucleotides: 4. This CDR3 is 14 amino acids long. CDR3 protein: CASSLTGVLDTQYF. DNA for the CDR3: TGTGCCAGCAGCTTGACAGGGGTGTTAGATACGCAGTATTTT.

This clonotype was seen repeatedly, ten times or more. The DNA of the CDR3 is TGTGCCAGCAGTCCCCGGGGACAGCCCAATCAGCCCCAGCATTTT. Its translation: CASSPRGQPNQPQHF. The rearrangement links TRBV6-5 to TRBJ1-5; 7 nucleotides agree with TRBD1. V gave up 5 bases and J gave up 3 bases; unmatched junction bases: 7. The CDR3 contains 15 residues. Germline CDR1 MNHEY, CDR2 SVGAGI.

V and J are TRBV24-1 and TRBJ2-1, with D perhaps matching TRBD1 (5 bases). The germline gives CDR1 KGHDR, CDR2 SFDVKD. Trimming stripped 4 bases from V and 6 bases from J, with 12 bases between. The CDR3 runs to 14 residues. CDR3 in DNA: TGTGCCACCAGTGACTTGTTTACAGGCAATGAGCAGTTCTTC. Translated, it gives CATSDLFTGNEQFF.

CDR3 nucleotides: TGCAGCGTTGACCGTAGAGGGGACACGGGCACAGATACGCAGTATTTT. As protein: CSVDRRGDTGTDTQYF. The chain uses TRBV29-1 and TRBJ2-3, with D possibly TRBD1 on 6 matching bases. Germline CDR1 and CDR2: SQVTM and ANQGSEA. Trimming stripped 3 bases from V and 1 base from J, with 17 bases between. This CDR3 spans 16 amino acids.

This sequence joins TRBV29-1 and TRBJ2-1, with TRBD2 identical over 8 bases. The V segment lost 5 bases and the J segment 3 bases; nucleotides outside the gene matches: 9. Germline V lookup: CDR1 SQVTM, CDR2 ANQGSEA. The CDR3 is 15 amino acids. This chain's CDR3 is CSVNHPGGIYNEQFF. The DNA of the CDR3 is TGCAGCGTTAATCATCCGGGGGGGATCTACAATGAGCAGTTCTTC.

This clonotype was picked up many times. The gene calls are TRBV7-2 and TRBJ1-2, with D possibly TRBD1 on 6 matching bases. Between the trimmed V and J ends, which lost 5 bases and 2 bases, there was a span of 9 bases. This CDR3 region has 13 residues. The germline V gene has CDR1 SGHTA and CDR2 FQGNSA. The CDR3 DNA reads TGTGCCAGCAGCCCGGACAGAAACTATGGCTACACCTTC. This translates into CASSPDRNYGYTF. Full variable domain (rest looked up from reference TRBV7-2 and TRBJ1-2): GAGVSQSPSNKVTEKGKDVELRCDPISGHTALYWYRQSLGQGLEFLIYFQGNSAPDKSGLPSDRFSAERTGGSVSTLTIQRTQQEDSAVYLCASSPDRNYGYTFGSGTRLTVV.

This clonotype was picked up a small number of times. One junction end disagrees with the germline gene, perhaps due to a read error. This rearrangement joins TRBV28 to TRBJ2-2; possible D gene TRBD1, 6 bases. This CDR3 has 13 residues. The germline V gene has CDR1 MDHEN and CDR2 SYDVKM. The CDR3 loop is CASGLGQIGELFF. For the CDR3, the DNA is TGTGCCAGCGGTTTAGGACAGATCGGGGAGCTGTTTTTT.

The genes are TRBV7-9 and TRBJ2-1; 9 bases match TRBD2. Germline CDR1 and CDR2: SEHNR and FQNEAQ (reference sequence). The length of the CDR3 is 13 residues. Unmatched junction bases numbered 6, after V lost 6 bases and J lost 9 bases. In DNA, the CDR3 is TGTGCCAGCAGACCTAGCGGGGCCAGTGAGCAGTTCTTC. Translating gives CASRPSGASEQFF.

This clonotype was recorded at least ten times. The CDR3 region has the DNA TGTGCCAGCGAACCGGACGGAACCTACGAGCAGTACTTC. Translation: CASEPDGTYEQYF. V and J are TRBV3-1 and TRBJ2-7; D unresolved. This CDR3 region has 13 residues. Germline V lookup: CDR1 LGHDT, CDR2 YNNKEL (reference sequence). V was pared by 8 bases and J by 2 bases, with 13 bases between.

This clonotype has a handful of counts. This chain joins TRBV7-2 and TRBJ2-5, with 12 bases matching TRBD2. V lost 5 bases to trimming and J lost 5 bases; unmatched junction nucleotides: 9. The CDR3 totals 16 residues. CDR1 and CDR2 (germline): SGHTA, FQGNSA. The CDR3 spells CASSRPSGGAQETQYF. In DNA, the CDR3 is TGTGCCAGCAGCCGCCCTAGCGGGGGGGCCCAGGAGACCCAGTACTTC.

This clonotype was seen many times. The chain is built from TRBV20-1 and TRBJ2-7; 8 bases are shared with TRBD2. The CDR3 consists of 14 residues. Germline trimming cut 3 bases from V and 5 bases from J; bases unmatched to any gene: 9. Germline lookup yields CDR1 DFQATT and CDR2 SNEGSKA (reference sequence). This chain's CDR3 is CSARKGAGVNEQYF. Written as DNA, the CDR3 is TGCAGTGCTAGGAAGGGAGCGGGAGTAAACGAGCAGTACTTC.

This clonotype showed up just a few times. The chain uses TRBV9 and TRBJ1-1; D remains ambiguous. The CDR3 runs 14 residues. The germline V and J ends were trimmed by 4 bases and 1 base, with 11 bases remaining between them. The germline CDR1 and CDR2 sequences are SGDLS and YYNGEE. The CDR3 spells CASSRRHENTEAFF. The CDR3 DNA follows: TGTGCCAGCAGCCGTAGACACGAGAACACTGAAGCTTTCTTT.

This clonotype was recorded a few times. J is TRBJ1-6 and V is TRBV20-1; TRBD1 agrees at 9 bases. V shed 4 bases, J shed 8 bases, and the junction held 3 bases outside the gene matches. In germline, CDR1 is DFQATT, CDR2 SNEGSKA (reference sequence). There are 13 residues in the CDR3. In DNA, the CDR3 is TGCAGTGCTAAAGGACAGGGGCATTCACCCCTCCACTTT. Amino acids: CSAKGQGHSPLHF.